This TCR beta chain originates from a study of regulatory T cells in long-lasting Graves disease. Across the whole study: A definition of persistent Graves' disease required over 5 years of antithyroid drugs plus positive TSH receptor antibodies.

Germline V gene lookup returns CDR1 SNHLY and CDR2 FYNNEI. Deletions cut 6 bases from V and 0 bases from J, with 9 bases between. The CDR3 has 14 amino acids. Study observations and caveats: A greater number of public clonotypes (around 2,700) was shared by persistent patients than by new patients (just over 950).

Documented time point: persistent/refractory GD, antithyroid drugs over 5 years with positive TRAb. Following extraction of RNA from PBMCs, that RNA was used to make the TCR library. The patients included were those that came from an endocrinology department in Xi'an, China. With iRepertoire HTBI primers and Arm-PCR of CDR3 regions, TCR beta libraries were built. TCRdb redid the calling of the multiplex PCR reads with MiXCR, one entry per CDR3 protein. This table holds about 340,000 distinct CDR3 sequences, about 18% found once. There are a few counts of this clonotype. Antigen specificity is unknown.

The starting material was peripheral blood mononuclear cells (PBMCs), obtained when the disease was refractory, from a patient treated with antithyroid drugs. The sequence was collected from a female donor with Graves disease. The rearrangement links TRBV2 to TRBJ1-5, with D possibly matching TRBD1 (5 bases). CDR3 nucleotides: TGTGCCAGCAGGGGGGAGATTAGCAATCAGCCCCAGCATTTT. Protein sequence: CASRGEISNQPQHF.